This T cell receptor beta chain was retrieved from a study of control samples from healthy donors and cancer patients. Produced via immunoSEQ multiplex PCR; TCRdb's table is partial and in-frame only. Here the sample spans 200,000 or so clones, about 90% being singletons. The germline V and J ends were trimmed by 1 base and 7 bases, with 11 bases remaining between them. Germline V gene sequence: CDR1 KGHSH, CDR2 LQKENI. This CDR3 is built from 14 residues. V gene TRBV18 combines with J gene TRBJ1-5, with D tentatively TRBD1 (6 bases). This TCR derives from a man aged 25-45 years in good health. The sequencing sample was made of blood. This CDR3 is CASSPQYRDQPQHF. CDR3 coding DNA: TGTGCCAGCTCACCACAATACAGGGACCAGCCCCAGCATTTT. The whole variable domain, filled in from reference TRBV18 and TRBJ1-5, reads NAGVMQNPRHLVRRRGQEARLRCSPMKGHSHVYWYRQLPEEGLKFMVYLQKENIIDESGMPKERFSAEFPKEGPSILRIQQVVRGDSAAYFCASSPQYRDQPQHFGDGTRLSIL.